The 11 T cell receptor beta chains below were found in one sample sequenced in a study of T cell responses to AZD1222 COVID-19 vaccine. The table came from immunoSEQ multiplex PCR; TCRdb's copy has only in-frame clones and leaves some out. The sample holds approximately 150,000 clones; about 92% are singletons and the top ten take 5% to 6.5%. The sequenced sample was peripheral blood, obtained 28 days after the second AZD1222 dose. All receptors derive from an adult who received the AZD1222 COVID-19 vaccine.

The chain is built from TRBV21-1 and TRBJ2-2; TRBD1, the D gene given by the table, was not confirmed from the DNA. TRBV21-1 is classified as a pseudogene. CDR3 length: 12 amino acids. CDR3 nucleotide sequence: TGTGCCAGCAGCAAGGACAGCGGGGAGCTGTTTTTT. Protein: CASSKDSGELFF.

V is TRBV6-1 and J is TRBJ1-2; D remains unclear. V was cut by 1 base and J by 9 bases, with 6 bases left in between. CDR1 is MNHNS, CDR2 SASEGT, per germline. This CDR3 comprises 11 residues. This chain's CDR3 is CASSEGLSYTF. CDR3 nucleotides: TGTGCCAGCAGTGAAGGGTTGAGCTACACCTTC.

The chain recombines TRBV28 with TRBJ1-2, with D unclear. Germline V lookup: CDR1 MDHEN, CDR2 SYDVKM. Trimming shortened V by 7 bases and J by 2 bases, and 5 bases separated the two germline ends. The CDR3 is 11 amino acids. CDR3 sequence (DNA): TGTGCCAGCACGTCAAACTATGGCTACACCTTC. Protein: CASTSNYGYTF.

The CDR3 DNA reads TGTGCCAGCAGCTTAACAGGGGCCAGCAATGAAAAACTGTTTTTT. Amino acid sequence: CASSLTGASNEKLFF. This chain joins TRBV5-4 and TRBJ1-4; 7 bases agree with TRBD1. With 2 bases clipped from V and 5 bases from J, the junction kept 6 bases outside the gene matches. The CDR3 extends over 15 amino acids. CDR1 and CDR2 (germline): SGHNT, YYREEE (reference sequence).

This chain uses TRBV7-2 with TRBJ2-2; D is unresolved. The V end was cut by 8 bases, the J end by 1 base, with 2 bases between. CDR1 SGHTA and CDR2 FQGNSA come from the germline V gene. The CDR3 runs 11 residues. The CDR3 region is CASGNTGELFF. CDR3 in DNA: TGTGCCAGCGGGAACACCGGGGAGCTGTTTTTT.

This chain uses TRBV19 with TRBJ2-5, with D possibly being TRBD1 (7 bases). The V end lost 7 bases, the J end lost 3 bases, and 12 bases lay between the germline ends. The CDR3 totals 13 residues. Germline CDR1 and CDR2: LNHDA and SQIVND (reference sequence). CDR3 protein: CASKDREEETQYF. CDR3 coding DNA: TGTGCCAGTAAAGACAGGGAGGAAGAGACCCAGTACTTC.

This clone was found once. The J gene is TRBJ2-3, the V gene TRBV5-1, with TRBD2 identical over 8 bases. Germline values: CDR1 SGHRS, CDR2 YFSETQ. V lost 2 bases, J lost 1 base, and 12 bases stayed unmatched. The CDR3 contains 18 residues. The CDR3 coding sequence is TGCGCCAGCAGCTTTGGGGGACTAGTGGGCTCGGGCACAGATACGCAGTATTTT. The encoded protein is CASSFGGLVGSGTDTQYF.

The CDR3 nucleotides are TGTGCCAGCAGCCAAGTCGGTTCACCCCTCCACTTT. Encoded protein: CASSQVGSPLHF. The rearrangement uses TRBV3-1 (or the pseudogene TRBV3-2) and TRBJ1-6, with no clear D. CDR3 size: 12 residues. Per the germline V gene, CDR1 is LGHDT and CDR2 is YNNKEL (reference sequence). Trimming took 1 base from V and 9 from J, leaving 4 bases between them.

DNA for the CDR3: TGTGCCAGCAGCTTTTCGAAAGGACCCAATTCACCCCTCCACTTT. Protein sequence: CASSFSKGPNSPLHF. This chain uses TRBV11-2 with TRBJ1-6; no reliable D call. The CDR3 spans 15 residues. CDR1 is SGHAT, CDR2 FQNNGV, per germline. V was shortened by 3 bases and J by 7 bases, with 13 bases between the two germline ends.

The J gene is TRBJ2-2, the V gene TRBV12-5; 8 nucleotides agree with TRBD2. This CDR3 comprises 15 residues. The germline V gene has CDR1 LGHNT and CDR2 FRNRAP. V gave up 0 bases and J gave up 4 bases; unmatched junction bases: 1. In nucleotides, the CDR3 is TGTGCTAGTGGTTTGGTCCTAGCGGGCACCGGGGAGCTGTTTTTT. Protein sequence: CASGLVLAGTGELFF.

This sequence joins TRBV2 and TRBJ1-5, with TRBD1 as a possible D gene (6 bases). V lost 5 bases and J lost 11, with 19 bases in between. This CDR3 spans 14 amino acids. Per germline, CDR1 SNHLY and CDR2 FYNNEI. Here the CDR3 reads CASSLRTASGTQHF. For the CDR3, the DNA is TGTGCCAGCAGTTTGCGGACAGCCAGTGGGACCCAGCATTTT. Using reference TRBV2 and TRBJ1-5 for the parts outside the CDR3, the full variable domain is EPEVTQTPSHQVTQMGQEVILRCVPISNHLYFYWYRQILGQKVEFLVSFYNNEISEKSEIFDDQFSVERPDGSNFTLKIRSTKLEDSAMYFCASSLRTASGTQHFGDGTRLSIL.